This T cell receptor (beta chain) was recorded in a study of somatic mutations in cytotoxic T cells in rheumatoid arthritis. About the research overall: It was right after diagnosis, before any treatment, that patient blood (around 32 ml EDTA) was drawn. Findings of the study overall: The study found that the largest CD8+ clone exceeded 20% of CD8+ cells in about an eighth of the 65 patients. The modest underrepresentation of TRBV07 observed in rheumatoid arthritis patients was not subjected to multiple-comparison adjustment.

The CDR3 has 17 residues. Unmatched junction bases numbered 4, after V lost 4 bases and J lost 0 bases. Germline assignment: CDR1 SGHVS and CDR2 FQNEAQ. Authors' analysis steps: Published virus-specific TCRB sequences matched only a few of the patient CD8+ clones exceeding 1%. This table comes from immunoSEQ multiplex PCR, and its TCRdb copy is limited to in-frame clones, with some not included. Clone size and V and J calls were adopted from that table, with D and trimming inferred from the DNA. The sample shows thousands of clones, about 90% of them seen only once. This clone occurred once. What it binds is not known.

This clonotype was sampled from a woman between 18 and 29 years old with rheumatoid arthritis. This chain joins TRBV7-8 and TRBJ2-3; 13 bases are a match to TRBD2. Material for sequencing was CD8+ T cells sorted from blood. CDR3 protein: CASSSGLAGVSTDTQYF. CDR3 coding DNA: TGTGCCAGCAGCTCAGGACTAGCGGGAGTTAGCACAGATACGCAGTATTTT. Variable domain in full (rest from reference TRBV7-8 and TRBJ2-3): GAGVSQSPRYKVAKRGQDVALRCDPISGHVSLFWYQQALGQGPEFLTYFQNEAQLDKSGLPSDRFFAERPEGSVSTLKIQRTQQEDSAVYLCASSSGLAGVSTDTQYFGPGTRLTVL.